These 3 T cell receptor beta chains originate from one sample sequenced in a study of T cell repertoires in cytomegalovirus infection. The antigens these receptors bind are not known. Using its own MiXCR run on the reads, TCRdb lists one record per CDR3 protein. The sample contains fewer than 1,000,000 distinct CDR3 sequences, roughly 30% of which appear only once. This material consisted of cultured CD8+ T cells from PBMCs, taken from culture after CMV antigen stimulation. Receptors originate from a human donor in good health (CMV status not recorded). Some clones in this sample may be carry-over from other donors' samples.

CDR3 nucleotides: TGTGCCAGTAGTATCAGGGCAAGCTCCTACGAGCAGTACTTC. Amino acid sequence: CASSIRASSYEQYF. V usage is TRBV19 and J usage is TRBJ2-7; TRBD1 is a possible D gene (5 bases). This CDR3 has 14 residues. The V end was cut by 3 bases, the J end by 0 bases, with 9 bases between. Germline V gene lookup returns CDR1 LNHDA and CDR2 SQIVND (reference sequence).

The chain combines TRBV4-3 with TRBJ1-2; the D gene is possibly TRBD1 (5 bases). Per the germline V gene, CDR1 is LGHNA and CDR2 is YSLEER. The V end was cut by 0 bases, the J end by 4 bases, with 12 bases between. CDR3 length equals 15 residues. CDR3 nucleotides: TGCGCCAGCAGCCAAGAAGATGTCGGGGGCTATGGCTACACCTTC. It yields the protein CASSQEDVGGYGYTF.

This clonotype was detected only a few times. The rearrangement joins TRBV12-5 to TRBJ1-2; 8 bases line up with TRBD1. The trim removed 2 bases at V and 4 bases at J, leaving 15 bases unmatched. The CDR3 loop spans 18 amino acids. CDR1 LGHNT and CDR2 FRNRAP come from the germline V gene. CDR3 residues: CASGLRLKGTGEVYGYTF. The CDR3 DNA follows: TGTGCTAGTGGTTTGCGACTCAAGGGGACAGGCGAAGTCTATGGCTACACCTTC.